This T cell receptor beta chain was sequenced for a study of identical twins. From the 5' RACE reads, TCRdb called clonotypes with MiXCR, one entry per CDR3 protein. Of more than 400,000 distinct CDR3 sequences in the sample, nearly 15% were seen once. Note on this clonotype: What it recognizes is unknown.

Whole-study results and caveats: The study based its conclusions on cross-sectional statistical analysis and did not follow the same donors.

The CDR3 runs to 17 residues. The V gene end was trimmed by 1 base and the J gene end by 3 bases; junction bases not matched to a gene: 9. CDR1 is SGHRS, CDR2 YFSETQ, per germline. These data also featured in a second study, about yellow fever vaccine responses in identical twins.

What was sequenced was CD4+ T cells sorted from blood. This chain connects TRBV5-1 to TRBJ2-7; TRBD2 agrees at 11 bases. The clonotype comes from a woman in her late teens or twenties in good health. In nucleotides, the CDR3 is TGCGCCAGCAGCTTGACCGTAACTAGCGGGAGTCTCTACGAGCAGTACTTC. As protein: CASSLTVTSGSLYEQYF.